This TCR beta chain was sequenced during a study of blood T cells in healthy people across ages. For the second PCR, which ran for about 6 to 11 cycles, a sample-barcoded 5' primer and a J-beta primer mix were used. TCRdb processed the 5' RACE reads anew with MiXCR; each CDR3 protein has one entry. The sample lists about 640,000 distinct CDR3 sequences; about 54% were seen once. The clonotype originates from a man aged 55 to 69 in good health. Sequencing input: blood.

CDR3 in amino acids: CAISDGTGPDTQYF. CDR3 DNA: TGTGCCATCAGTGATGGGACAGGGCCAGATACGCAGTATTTT. The chain carries TRBV10-3 and TRBJ2-3, with TRBD1 identical over 9 bases. The V segment lost 3 bases and the J segment 4 bases; nucleotides outside the gene matches: 2. The germline CDR1 and CDR2 sequences are ENHRY and SYGVKD. The CDR3 is made up of 14 amino acids.